This passage covers 8 T cell receptor beta chains from one sample sequenced in a study of beta chain features in type 1 diabetes. Regarding the study as a whole: Shortening of TCRB CDR3s, moderate but significant, appeared in all four CD4+ subsets of Type 1 diabetes patients.

Their antigens are not known. Expressed TCRB transcripts were sequenced because the entire RNA isolate underwent reverse transcription. Here immunoSEQ multiplex PCR was the method, and the copy in TCRdb shows in-frame clones only, minus some. The profile shows about 190,000 clones, approximately 7.8% of them singletons. Sequenced: central memory CD4+ T cells from blood. The source is a woman aged 40 to 49 with type 1 diabetes.

The chain has TRBV9 and TRBJ1-6; D gene ambiguous. The CDR3 length is 13 residues. Deletions cut 4 bases from V and 9 bases from J, with 11 bases between. Germline lookup yields CDR1 SGDLS and CDR2 YYNGEE. CDR3 in amino acids: CASSPWAGSPLHF. For the CDR3, the DNA is TGTGCCAGCAGCCCTTGGGCTGGTTCACCCCTCCACTTT.

The chain recombines TRBV28 with TRBJ1-1; 10 nucleotides align to TRBD1. The CDR3 loop spans 13 amino acids. The trim removed 2 bases at V and 8 bases at J, leaving 2 bases unmatched. Germline assignment: CDR1 MDHEN and CDR2 SYDVKM. CDR3 in DNA: TGTGCCAGCAGTTTACGGACAGGGGGAGAAGCTTTCTTT. Protein product: CASSLRTGGEAFF.

The V call is TRBV2, the J call TRBJ1-6; 9 bases align to TRBD1. This CDR3 region has 12 residues. Germline CDR1 is SNHLY and CDR2 is FYNNEI. The trim removed 8 bases at V and 8 bases at J, leaving 1 base unmatched. DNA for the CDR3: TGTGCCAGCCGGGACAGGGATTCACCCCTCCACTTT. It is translated as CASRDRDSPLHF.

This clone was observed many times. The V call is TRBV9, the J call TRBJ1-5; TRBD1 aligns across 7 bases. The junction had 1 base not matched to a gene; V was cut back by 4 bases and J by 0 bases. This CDR3 has 14 amino acids. In germline, CDR1 is SGDLS, CDR2 YYNGEE. The CDR3 region has the DNA TGTGCCAGCAGCAGGGGGCATAGCAATCAGCCCCAGCATTTT. This encodes CASSRGHSNQPQHF. The full variable domain, completed using reference TRBV9 and TRBJ1-5, is DSGVTQTPKHLITATGQRVTLRCSPRSGDLSVYWYQQSLDQGLQFLIQYYNGEERAKGNILERFSAQQFPDLHSELNLSSLELGDSALYFCASSRGHSNQPQHFGDGTRLSIL.

This clone was recorded a few times. The chain links TRBV5-1 to TRBJ1-6; D gene uncertain. V lost 5 bases and J 7 bases, leaving 7 bases between the germline ends. Germline V gene data show CDR1 as SGHRS and CDR2 as YFSETQ. This CDR3 has 12 amino acids. The CDR3 spells CASSAGNSPLHF. DNA of the CDR3: TGCGCCAGCAGTGCGGGGAATTCACCCCTCCACTTT.

A few counts support this clone. The V and J genes are TRBV5-4 and TRBJ2-7, with 11 positions matching TRBD2. The germline gives CDR1 SGHNT, CDR2 YYREEE (reference sequence). Trimming cost V 5 bases and J 5 bases; bases outside gene matches: 9. The CDR3 totals 15 residues. The CDR3 bases are TGTGCCAGCAGTGGAATAGCGGGAGGGGCGGACGAGCAGTACTTC. Translated, it gives CASSGIAGGADEQYF.

The V gene is TRBV10-3, the J gene TRBJ1-4; D perhaps matches TRBD1 (5 bases). Germline CDR1 is ENHRY and CDR2 is SYGVKD. V gave up 5 bases and J gave up 8 bases, with 12 bases separating them. The CDR3 sequence is 13 residues long. Here the CDR3 DNA reads TGTGCCATCAGTCCCGATCAGGGAGAAAAACTGTTTTTT. Translated, it gives CAISPDQGEKLFF.

This clone was seen more than once but under ten times. The same CDR3 is also encoded by other DNA sequences in this sample. The V and J genes are TRBV7-9 and TRBJ1-3; a possible D gene is TRBD1 (6 bases). This CDR3 spans 14 amino acids. The germline CDR1 and CDR2 sequences are SEHNR and FQNEAQ (reference sequence). V lost 5 bases, J lost 0 bases, and 8 bases lay in between. As DNA, the CDR3 is TGTGCCAGCAGCCAACAGGGCTCTGGAAACACCATATATTTT. Translation: CASSQQGSGNTIYF.